This paragraph covers one TCR beta chain sequence. The antigen remains unidentified. This sample is drawn from a study of OX40 agonist ivuxolimab in advanced cancers. Across the whole study: Partial responses were seen in three patients, one with hepatocellular carcinoma and two with cutaneous melanoma.

General study points: It was not determined which antigens were specifically recognized by the peripheral T cells that had undergone clonal expansion. CD8+ T cells (on average) carried more expanded clones than CD4+ T cells.

TCRdb's table, derived via immunoSEQ multiplex PCR, lists solely in-frame clones and lacks some. The sample carries around 65,000 clones, 75% to 90% recorded once. This CDR3 has 11 amino acids. Germline V CDR1 and CDR2: KGHSH, LQKENI. Between the trimmed V and J ends, which lost 3 bases and 10 bases, there was a span of 7 bases. The receptor comes from an adult with an advanced solid tumor such as melanoma, head and neck, liver or kidney cancer. V gene TRBV18 combines with J gene TRBJ2-1; possibly TRBD2 for D (6 bases). Source: CD4+ or CD8+ T cells sorted from blood, taken in a trial of the OX40 agonist ivuxolimab. Here the CDR3 DNA reads TGTGCCAGCTCACCGGGGAGGGAGCAGTTCTTC. Translated: CASSPGREQFF.